The clone carrying this T cell receptor beta chain appeared a single time. Measured with immunoSEQ multiplex PCR; TCRdb has only the in-frame clones, and not every one. Altogether around 200,000 clones are present, 90% to 95% being singletons, with the ten largest covering roughly 1.5%. The data were obtained in a study of control samples from healthy donors and cancer patients. Trimming pared 6 bases from V and 2 bases from J, leaving 10 bases between. The CDR3 length is 14 residues. Germline assignment: CDR1 LNHDA and CDR2 SQIVND (reference sequence). V is TRBV19 and J is TRBJ1-4; no reliable D call. The receptor comes from a man between 18 and 35 years old in good health. Material for sequencing was blood. Written as DNA, the CDR3 is TGTGCCAGTAGCCGAGTAGAGACTAATGAAAAACTGTTTTTT. It translates to CASSRVETNEKLFF.